This T cell receptor beta chain was recovered during a study of T-cell memory formation after mild COVID-19. This CDR3 is 13 amino acids long. The V and J ends lost 6 bases and 4 bases, in that order; junction bases with no gene match: 4. Germline values: CDR1 MNHNY, CDR2 SVGAGI (reference sequence). Findings and limits, study-wide: Clones shrinking between day 15 and 85 showed a balanced CD4/CD8 split, and those that grew later tilted toward CD4+. Clones from the second wave (peaking day 37) had unconfirmed SARS-CoV-2 specificity. Contracting CD4+ clones lay largely in CM and EM, with CD8+ ones residing in EMRA.

TCRdb ran MiXCR on the 5' RACE reads and lists one entry per CDR3 protein. Of some 350,000 distinct CDR3 sequences in the sample, over 10% were seen once. This clonotype was seen just once. Its antigen is currently unknown. This chain links TRBV6-6 with TRBJ2-7; 9 bases fit TRBD2. The clonotype comes from a man aged 18 to 29 who had mild COVID-19 (a few samples of this study predate the infection). Cell type and time point are not known. Sequencing was carried out using PBMCs or a T cell subset sorted from them (not recorded which). CDR3 in amino acids: CASRGGGEYEQYV. CDR3 coding DNA: TGTGCCAGCAGAGGCGGGGGGGAATACGAGCAGTACGTC.